The present TCR beta chain was sequenced within a study of CD8 T cells in ankylosing spondylitis. Study findings and constraints: Ankylosing spondylitis blood appeared to be characterized by a TCR beta motif of roughly eight highly homologous variants. Researchers report that disease-linked clones proved CD8+ and relatively rare in peripheral blood.

TCRdb reanalysed the 5' RACE reads using MiXCR and keeps one entry per CDR3 protein. The table shows almost 400,000 distinct CDR3 sequences, with under 25% occurring only once. Regarding this clonotype: Antigen: not known.

Trimming pared 0 bases from V and 1 base from J, leaving 10 bases between. This CDR3 is built from 16 residues. CDR1 LGHNA and CDR2 YSLEER come from the germline V gene. The sequencing sample was made of blood, either unsorted or a sorted T cell fraction (not recorded which). This receptor was obtained from a male donor with ankylosing spondylitis. The rearrangement links TRBV4-3 to TRBJ1-5; D is unresolved. The CDR3 is CASSQEPGFSNQPQHF. The CDR3 nucleotides are TGCGCCAGCAGCCAAGAACCCGGGTTCAGCAATCAGCCCCAGCATTTT.